This entry lists 30 T cell receptor beta chains sequenced from one sample in a study of blood T cell repertoires in COVID-19. Here immunoSEQ multiplex PCR was the method, and the copy in TCRdb shows in-frame clones only, minus some. The data contain approximately 190,000 clones, 80% to 90% of them singletons. Sample: peripheral blood. These receptors were collected from a human donor in a cohort sampled during active COVID-19.

The V call is TRBV28, the J call TRBJ2-3, with 7 positions matching TRBD2. Germline assignment: CDR1 MDHEN and CDR2 SYDVKM. V dropped 7 bases and J dropped 0; count of bases not matched to a gene: 10. The CDR3 covers 16 residues. The DNA of the CDR3 is TGTGCCAGCACCATGGGAGCGGGACCTAGCACAGATACGCAGTATTTT. This translates into CASTMGAGPSTDTQYF.

This chain uses TRBV12-3 or TRBV12-4 with TRBJ2-2; a weak D match, TRBD2 (6 bases). Trimming left V 11 bases short and J 3 bases short, with 10 bases between. The CDR3 has 12 residues. The CDR3 region is CAWGGDTGELFF. The CDR3, as DNA: TGTGCCTGGGGAGGAGACACCGGGGAGCTGTTTTTT.

This clone came up a few times. The gene calls are TRBV28 and TRBJ1-6, with a weak D call TRBD1 (6 bases). Germline assignment: CDR1 MDHEN and CDR2 SYDVKM. The CDR3 covers 15 residues. The V gene lost 2 bases and the J gene lost 10 bases, with 15 bases spanning the gap. The CDR3 loop reads CASSLAQGSVSPLHF. CDR3 coding DNA: TGTGCCAGCAGTTTAGCTCAGGGGAGTGTGTCACCCCTCCACTTT.

This clone was counted a single time. The rearrangement joins TRBV5-1 to TRBJ1-2; D unresolved. From germline, CDR1 is SGHRS and CDR2 YFSETQ. The CDR3 covers 13 residues. The V end was cut by 7 bases, the J end by 8 bases, with 18 bases between. CDR3 sequence: CASSDTNPGGYTF. CDR3 DNA: TGCGCCAGCTCCGACACTAACCCGGGGGGCTACACCTTC.

J is TRBJ2-7 and V is TRBV27; 7 nucleotides align to TRBD2. The trim removed 2 bases at V and 4 bases at J, leaving 5 bases unmatched. This CDR3 region has 14 residues. Germline V gene lookup returns CDR1 MNHEY and CDR2 SMNVEV (reference sequence). The CDR3 DNA reads as TGTGCCAGCAGTTTAGGGGGGGTTAAATACGAGCAGTACTTC. Its translation is CASSLGGVKYEQYF.

V and J are TRBV6-5 and TRBJ2-1; a weak D match, TRBD2 (5 bases). Deletions cut 4 bases from V and 8 bases from J, with 18 bases between. CDR3 length: 15 amino acids. Germline CDR1 and CDR2: MNHEY and SVGAGI. The CDR3 DNA reads as TGTGCCAGCAGTTCACTAGAACGACTGGCGCATGAGCAGTTCTTC. Its translation: CASSSLERLAHEQFF.

This clone was seen once. V usage is TRBV28 and J usage is TRBJ1-4; D is unresolved. The CDR3 runs to 15 residues. CDR1 MDHEN and CDR2 SYDVKM come from the germline V gene. The germline V and J ends were trimmed by 2 bases and 0 bases, with 7 bases remaining between them. This CDR3 reads CASSLPSATNEKLFF. The CDR3 DNA reads TGTGCCAGCAGTTTACCCTCCGCAACTAATGAAAAACTGTTTTTT.

The rearrangement links TRBV7-9 to TRBJ2-2; perhaps TRBD1 as D (5 bases). The CDR3 contains 15 residues. Germline V gene sequence: CDR1 SEHNR, CDR2 FQNEAQ (reference sequence). The V end was cut by 2 bases, the J end by 0 bases, with 7 bases between. The CDR3 DNA reads TGTGCCAGCAGCTTATTAGGGGCGAACACCGGGGAGCTGTTTTTT. Translating it yields CASSLLGANTGELFF.

The chain couples TRBV12-3 or TRBV12-4 to TRBJ2-3; TRBD1 is a possible D gene (5 bases). V gave up 6 bases and J gave up 1 base, with 8 bases separating them. This CDR3 spans 13 amino acids. The CDR3 reads CASRGRGTDTQYF. CDR3 in DNA: TGTGCCAGCAGGGGCAGGGGCACAGATACGCAGTATTTT.

V is TRBV7-3 and J is TRBJ2-1, with 11 bases matching TRBD2. Germline trimming cut 3 bases from V and 7 bases from J; bases unmatched to any gene: 8. CDR1 is SGHTA, CDR2 FQGTGA, per germline. The CDR3 has 16 amino acids. The CDR3 protein is CASSFPGSGGANEQFF. Here the CDR3 DNA reads TGTGCCAGCAGCTTCCCAGGTAGCGGGGGGGCAAATGAGCAGTTCTTC.

V is TRBV29-1 and J is TRBJ2-5, with a tentative D call TRBD1 (5 bases). From germline, CDR1 is SQVTM and CDR2 ANQGSEA. The CDR3 runs 12 residues. The germline V and J ends were trimmed by 6 bases and 1 base, with 9 bases remaining between them. The CDR3 DNA is TGCAGCGTCAGGGTTTCCCAAGAGACCCAGTACTTC. It translates to CSVRVSQETQYF.

The V call is TRBV5-1, the J call TRBJ2-6; a weak D match, TRBD2 (5 bases). Germline loops: CDR1 SGHRS, CDR2 YFSETQ. V lost 1 base and J 0 bases, leaving 8 bases between the germline ends. CDR3 size: 16 residues. CDR3 DNA: TGCGCCAGCAGCTTGTGGGAGTTCTCTGGGGCCAACGTCCTGACTTTC. The encoded protein is CASSLWEFSGANVLTF. Full variable domain (outside the CDR3, taken from reference TRBV5-1 and TRBJ2-6): KAGVTQTPRYLIKTRGQQVTLSCSPISGHRSVSWYQQTPGQGLQFLFEYFSETQRNKGNFPGRFSGRQFSNSRSEMNVSTLELGDSALYLCASSLWEFSGANVLTFGAGSRLTVL.

This sequence joins TRBV19 and TRBJ2-3; 12 bases align to TRBD2. V was clipped by 1 base and J by 0 bases; unmatched bases: 8. Germline CDR1 is LNHDA and CDR2 is SQIVND (reference sequence). The CDR3 is 19 amino acids. CDR3 in amino acids: CASSIALTSGSASTDTQYF. As DNA, the CDR3 is TGTGCCAGTAGTATAGCTCTGACTAGCGGGAGCGCCAGCACAGATACGCAGTATTTT.

This chain links TRBV7-2 with TRBJ2-1; 7 bases align to TRBD2. The V segment lost 5 bases and the J segment 4 bases; nucleotides outside the gene matches: 20. There are 19 residues in the CDR3. Looked up from germline, CDR1 is SGHTA and CDR2 is FQGNSA. The CDR3 sequence is CASSTRVVAGVGIYNEQFF. CDR3 in DNA: TGTGCCAGCAGCACGAGGGTGGTTGCGGGAGTCGGGATTTACAATGAGCAGTTCTTC.

This rearrangement joins TRBV2 to TRBJ2-2, with TRBD2 identical over 11 bases. The CDR3 length is 16 residues. The trim removed 4 bases at V and 8 bases at J, leaving 9 bases unmatched. Per germline, CDR1 SNHLY and CDR2 FYNNEI. In DNA form, the CDR3 reads TGTGCCAGCAGTGTCCGGCTAGCGGGGGGTGGAGGGGAGCTGTTTTTT. Translated, it gives CASSVRLAGGGGELFF. Looking up the rest from reference TRBV2 and TRBJ2-2 gives the full variable domain: EPEVTQTPSHQVTQMGQEVILRCVPISNHLYFYWYRQILGQKVEFLVSFYNNEISEKSEIFDDQFSVERPDGSNFTLKIRSTKLEDSAMYFCASSVRLAGGGGELFFGEGSRLTVL.

There are a few counts of this clone. The CDR3 is CASSLGAVNYGYTF. The CDR3, as DNA: TGTGCCAGCAGCTTGGGAGCGGTTAACTATGGCTACACCTTC. The chain uses TRBV5-5 and TRBJ1-2; D gene unclear. Trimming cost V 0 bases and J 1 base, with 7 bases left between them. The CDR3 length is 14 residues. Per the germline V gene, CDR1 is SGHKS and CDR2 is YYEKEE (reference sequence).

A single count supports this clone. One end of the junction varies from germline; a read error may be responsible. The CDR3 coding sequence is TGTGCCAGCAGAGCACAGGGGGCGACGTATAATTTACCCCTCCACTTT. Protein sequence: CASRAQGATYNLPLHF. V usage is TRBV6-6 and J usage is TRBJ1-6, with 9 bases aligning to TRBD1. This CDR3 is built from 16 residues. Germline CDR1 is MNHNY and CDR2 is SVGAGI (reference sequence).

The CDR3 reads CASSSAGQKKQYF. CDR3 DNA: TGTGCCAGCAGCTCCGCAGGACAGAAGAAGCAGTACTTC. This chain uses TRBV7-9 with TRBJ2-7; perhaps TRBD1 as D (6 bases). The CDR3 loop spans 13 amino acids. Per the germline V gene, CDR1 is SEHNR and CDR2 is FQNEAQ (reference sequence). V lost 4 bases to trimming and J lost 8 bases, with 15 bases between them. The full variable domain, completed using reference TRBV7-9 and TRBJ2-7, is DTGVSQNPRHKITKRGQNVTFRCDPISEHNRLYWYRQTLGQGPEFLTYFQNEAQLEKSRLLSDRFSAERPKGSFSTLEIQRTEQGDSAMYLCASSSAGQKKQYFGPGTRLTVT.

V gene TRBV5-1 combines with J gene TRBJ2-3, with D perhaps matching TRBD1 (6 bases). The germline V gene has CDR1 SGHRS and CDR2 YFSETQ. Between the trimmed V and J ends, which lost 4 bases and 0 bases, there was a span of 15 bases. The CDR3 consists of 16 residues. CDR3: CASSGHGQSSTDTQYF. The DNA for the CDR3 is TGCGCCAGCAGCGGACACGGACAGAGTAGCACAGATACGCAGTATTTT.

The chain links TRBV6-5 to TRBJ2-1; 10 bases align to TRBD2. Germline CDR1 and CDR2: MNHEY and SVGAGI. V shed 7 bases, J shed 4 bases, and the junction held 7 bases outside the gene matches. The CDR3 spans 15 residues. CDR3 protein: CASTVGLADYNEQFF. The CDR3 region has the DNA TGTGCCAGCACGGTCGGACTAGCGGATTACAATGAGCAGTTCTTC.

V is TRBV6-5 and J is TRBJ2-3, with 7 bases lining up with TRBD1. The ends lost 7 bases at V and 0 bases at J; junction bases unmatched: 4. This CDR3 has 14 amino acids. Germline V gene lookup returns CDR1 MNHEY and CDR2 SVGAGI. The CDR3 spells CASKLGGSTDTQYF. The CDR3 DNA is TGTGCCAGCAAGTTAGGGGGCAGCACAGATACGCAGTATTTT.

This clone was seen a few times. V usage is TRBV10-3 and J usage is TRBJ2-7; 7 nucleotides agree with TRBD2. CDR1 ENHRY and CDR2 SYGVKD come from the germline V gene. With 3 bases clipped from V and 1 base from J, the junction kept 6 bases outside the gene matches. This CDR3 spans 15 amino acids. The CDR3 region has the DNA TGTGCCATCAGTGAAGGTGGGGGGGGGTCCTACGAGCAGTACGTC. Translation: CAISEGGGGSYEQYV.

The rearrangement links TRBV30 to TRBJ2-2; TRBD1 is a possible D gene (5 bases). Germline lookup yields CDR1 GTSNPN and CDR2 SVGIG (reference sequence). Trimming took 0 bases from V and 7 from J, leaving 15 bases between them. The CDR3 covers 15 residues. The CDR3 protein is CAWSVISGRVGELFF. The DNA for the CDR3 is TGTGCCTGGAGTGTAATTTCGGGCAGGGTCGGGGAGCTGTTTTTT.

The V and J genes are TRBV6-1 and TRBJ1-6, with D uncertain. Germline values: CDR1 MNHNS, CDR2 SASEGT. V was cut by 3 bases and J by 0 bases, with 6 bases left in between. The CDR3 is 15 residues long. The CDR3, as DNA: TGTGCCAGCAGTGACTCGAGCTCCTATAATTCACCCCTCCACTTT. Translation gives CASSDSSSYNSPLHF.

The CDR3 DNA reads TGTGCCAGCTCGCCGTCCCGGGACAGGGACGAGCAGTACTTC. Its translation is CASSPSRDRDEQYF. The genes are TRBV18 and TRBJ2-7; TRBD1 agrees at 9 bases. V shed 6 bases, J shed 5 bases, and the junction held 8 bases outside the gene matches. The CDR3 sequence is 14 residues long. The germline gives CDR1 KGHSH, CDR2 LQKENI.

CDR3 sequence (DNA): TGTGCCAGCAGTTTGATGGGCAGAACTGGGGCCAACGTCCTGACTTTC. It translates to CASSLMGRTGANVLTF. The chain combines TRBV27 with TRBJ2-6; D is unresolved. This CDR3 has 16 amino acids. Germline V gene data show CDR1 as MNHEY and CDR2 as SMNVEV (reference sequence). Trimming cost V 3 bases and J 2 bases, with 11 bases left between them.

The chain is built from TRBV5-1 and TRBJ1-2; D gene ambiguous. Per germline, CDR1 SGHRS and CDR2 YFSETQ. CDR3 length: 11 residues. Trimming took 3 bases from V and 10 from J, leaving 10 bases between them. CDR3 DNA sequence: TGCGCCAGCAGCTCGGAGGGAAACTACACCTTC. Translating it yields CASSSEGNYTF.

The chain carries TRBV7-9 and TRBJ1-1; 9 bases are shared with TRBD1. V trimming: 6 bases; J trimming: 1 base; junction bases outside the gene matches: 6. CDR3 length equals 15 residues. Germline V gene sequence: CDR1 SEHNR, CDR2 FQNEAQ (reference sequence). The CDR3 region has the DNA TGTGCCAGCAGATTAACAGGGGGCAGGAACACTGAAGCTTTCTTT. Translating it yields CASRLTGGRNTEAFF.

The chain employs TRBV16 and TRBJ1-5; possible D gene TRBD1, 5 bases. Looked up from germline, CDR1 is KGHSY and CDR2 is FQNENV. CDR3 size: 16 residues. Deletions cut 0 bases from V and 1 base from J, with 10 bases between. CDR3 nucleotides: TGTGCCAGCAGCCAATCTGGGGGGGTCAGCAATCAGCCCCAGCATTTT. It is translated as CASSQSGGVSNQPQHF.

The chain employs TRBV5-1 and TRBJ1-1; 7 bases map to TRBD1. Trimming cost V 0 bases and J 7 bases; bases outside gene matches: 9. In germline, CDR1 is SGHRS, CDR2 YFSETQ. CDR3 length equals 15 residues. The CDR3 nucleotides read TGCGCCAGCAGCTTGGCCGAACTAGGGGGCTTTGAAGCTTTCTTT. Its protein is CASSLAELGGFEAFF.